The 7 T cell receptor beta chains listed next were all sequenced from one sample in a study of blood T cell repertoires in COVID-19. Using immunoSEQ multiplex PCR, the repertoire was profiled, and TCRdb retains in-frame clones only, with some absent. The sample records approximately 200,000 clones, around nine tenths being singletons. The specimen sequenced was peripheral blood. The receptors originated from a man in his sixties who had recovered from COVID-19.

Written as DNA, the CDR3 is TGTGCCAGCAGCCCAGGACAAGCTTACGGCGGGGAGCTGTTTTTT. The encoded protein is CASSPGQAYGGELFF. This sequence joins TRBV5-8 and TRBJ2-2; D is possibly TRBD1 (5 bases). The CDR3 length is 15 residues. Trimming stripped 4 bases from V and 7 bases from J, with 17 bases between. Germline CDR1 is SGHTS and CDR2 is YDEGEE.

The chain employs TRBV7-6 and TRBJ2-1, with 12 bases fitting TRBD2. The CDR3 spans 17 residues. The V and J ends lost 2 bases and 0 bases, in that order; junction bases with no gene match: 2. Looked up from germline, CDR1 is SGHVS and CDR2 is FNYEAQ. Here the CDR3 DNA reads TGTGCCAGCAGCTTACTAGCGGGAGGGAACTCCTACAATGAGCAGTTCTTC. This encodes CASSLLAGGNSYNEQFF.

This clone was recorded only once. This rearrangement joins TRBV5-4 to TRBJ1-1; TRBD1 is a possible D gene (6 bases). Germline assignment: CDR1 SGHNT and CDR2 YYREEE (reference sequence). Trimming took off 2 bases at V and 6 bases at J, with 17 bases between the two ends. The CDR3 contains 15 residues. CDR3 sequence (DNA): TGTGCCAGCAGCTTTCCGGGGGGCGCCGCCCCTGAAGCTTTCTTT. This gives the protein CASSFPGGAAPEAFF.

The chain recombines TRBV10-3 with TRBJ2-3, with 8 bases matching TRBD2. Germline V CDR1 and CDR2: ENHRY, SYGVKD. The junction had 6 bases not matched to a gene; V was cut back by 3 bases and J by 4 bases. The CDR3 contains 15 residues. The DNA for the CDR3 is TGTGCCATCAGTGATCAGCGGGAGCTCCCAGATACGCAGTATTTT. Translating it yields CAISDQRELPDTQYF.

This chain uses TRBV7-3 with TRBJ2-1, with D possibly matching TRBD2 (6 bases). Trimming removed 5 bases from V and 7 bases from J, with 9 bases in between. The CDR3 length is 12 residues. Per germline, CDR1 SGHTA and CDR2 FQGTGA. The CDR3 reads CASSTTRNEQFF. The CDR3, as DNA: TGTGCCAGCAGCACGACTAGAAATGAGCAGTTCTTC.

The genes are TRBV5-1 and TRBJ2-2, with 8 positions matching TRBD2. The CDR3 is 17 residues long. V trimming: 3 bases; J trimming: 6 bases; junction bases outside the gene matches: 13. Germline V gives CDR1 SGHRS, CDR2 YFSETQ. CDR3 sequence reads: CASSWRGSGINSGELFF. CDR3 in DNA: TGCGCCAGCAGCTGGCGGGGTAGCGGGATAAACTCCGGGGAGCTGTTTTTT.

The chain recombines TRBV12-3 or TRBV12-4 with TRBJ2-5; the D gene is possibly TRBD1 (6 bases). This CDR3 region has 13 residues. V dropped 4 bases and J dropped 1 base, with 7 bases sitting between them. CDR3 residues: CASSWTVQETQYF. In DNA form, the CDR3 reads TGTGCCAGCAGTTGGACAGTCCAAGAGACCCAGTACTTC.